The 30 T cell receptor beta chains listed next were all sequenced from one sample in a study of blood T cell repertoires in COVID-19 (dated by TCRdb to the early 2020s). Libraries were prepared through the immunoSEQ multiplex PCR assay. Imported from immuneACCESS, the table was reduced by TCRdb to in-frame sequences with V and J called. These copies leave out some clones; in studies compared against another copy, an unresolved V gene accounts for under half, and the cause of the remainder is not known. In all, the sample holds roughly 80,000 clones, and about 80% of those were seen once. Approximately 8.8% of the sample rests with the top ten. Specimen: peripheral blood. The receptors here all came from a human donor in a cohort sampled during active COVID-19.

V and J are TRBV28 and TRBJ1-3, with 9 positions matching TRBD1. V gave up 5 bases and J gave up 1 base; unmatched junction bases: 6. This CDR3 contains 16 residues. The germline V gene has CDR1 MDHEN and CDR2 SYDVKM. The CDR3 sequence is CASSPPGQGSGNTIYF. The CDR3, as DNA: TGTGCCAGCAGTCCCCCTGGACAGGGGTCTGGAAACACCATATATTTT.

This clone has only one observation. The rearrangement uses TRBV6-5 and TRBJ1-2; D is unresolved. V lost 5 bases and J lost 8, with 15 bases in between. CDR1 and CDR2 from the germline V gene are MNHEY and SVGAGI. This CDR3 has 13 residues. The DNA of the CDR3 is TGTGCCAGCAGTCCTCCAACTGCCAGGGGCTACACCTTC. This gives the protein CASSPPTARGYTF.

The rearrangement links TRBV7-9 to TRBJ1-1; D not certain. Trimming removed 5 bases at V and 6 bases at J, with 7 bases between. Germline assignment: CDR1 SEHNR and CDR2 FQNEAQ (reference sequence). This CDR3 contains 11 residues. CDR3 sequence: CASSGRSEAFF. CDR3 DNA: TGTGCCAGCAGCGGTCGGTCTGAAGCTTTCTTT.

This chain links TRBV29-1 with TRBJ2-1; no definite D call. The germline V gene has CDR1 SQVTM and CDR2 ANQGSEA. Trimming took 4 bases from V and 5 from J, leaving 12 bases between them. This CDR3 region has 13 residues. The CDR3 DNA is TGCAGCGTTGGGAGAGGTTGGAACAATGAGCAGTTCTTC. It yields the protein CSVGRGWNNEQFF.

The chain has TRBV28 and TRBJ1-1, with D hard to call. Germline assignment: CDR1 MDHEN and CDR2 SYDVKM. The ends were cut back, 6 bases at V and 1 base at J, with 9 bases in the middle. The CDR3 is 13 amino acids. The CDR3 loop is CASSLGGNTEAFF. The CDR3 coding sequence is TGTGCCAGCAGCCTGGGAGGGAACACTGAAGCTTTCTTT.

The CDR3 DNA follows: TGTGCCAGCAGCTCAGGGAACACCGGGGAGCTGTTTTTT. Its protein is CASSSGNTGELFF. V is TRBV7-2 and J is TRBJ2-2; D ambiguous. Germline V gives CDR1 SGHTA, CDR2 FQGNSA. V shed 4 bases and J shed 1 base, with 4 bases lying between them. This CDR3 spans 13 amino acids.

The chain couples TRBV11-2 to TRBJ1-1; D is undetermined. Trimming left V 0 bases short and J 7 bases short, with 9 bases between. Looked up from germline, CDR1 is SGHAT and CDR2 is FQNNGV. This CDR3 region has 13 residues. The CDR3 sequence is CASSLDRGNEAFF. The CDR3 bases are TGTGCCAGCAGCTTAGATCGGGGTAATGAAGCTTTCTTT.

This clone showed up just once. V gene TRBV7-2 combines with J gene TRBJ2-1, with TRBD2 matching over 8 bases. V shed 1 base, J shed 8 bases, and the junction held 7 bases outside the gene matches. Germline CDR1 and CDR2: SGHTA and FQGNSA. The CDR3 runs 15 residues. The CDR3 region is CASSLGSGGPDEQFF. In DNA, the CDR3 is TGTGCCAGCAGCTTAGGGTCGGGAGGGCCCGATGAGCAGTTCTTC.

This clone was detected a few times. The gene calls are TRBV19 and TRBJ1-1; 11 positions agree with TRBD1. From germline, CDR1 is LNHDA and CDR2 SQIVND (reference sequence). The J segment lost 4 bases and the V segment lost 7 bases, leaving 8 bases of the junction unmatched. The CDR3 length is 15 residues. CDR3: CASTFGGTGGTEAFF. The CDR3 DNA reads TGTGCCAGTACTTTTGGCGGGACAGGGGGCACTGAAGCTTTCTTT.

The chain links TRBV11-2 to TRBJ2-5; the match to TRBD2 covers 13 bases. The CDR3 spans 16 residues. V lost 5 bases to trimming and J lost 3 bases; unmatched junction nucleotides: 6. Germline V CDR1 and CDR2: SGHAT, FQNNGV. CDR3 in amino acids: CASSQLGLAGKETQYF. For the CDR3, the DNA is TGTGCCAGCAGCCAGCTGGGACTAGCGGGGAAAGAGACCCAGTACTTC.

The V and J genes are TRBV2 and TRBJ2-7; D might be TRBD2 (6 bases). The V gene's germline CDR1 is SNHLY and CDR2 FYNNEI. The CDR3 length is 14 residues. V was pared by 8 bases and J by 2 bases, with 16 bases between. CDR3 nucleotides: TGTGCCAGCCGTGGGCGGGGCCATACCTACGAGCAGTACTTC. It is translated as CASRGRGHTYEQYF.

V is TRBV30 and J is TRBJ1-1; possible D gene TRBD1, 6 bases. The germline V and J ends were trimmed by 8 bases and 0 bases, with 16 bases remaining between them. This CDR3 spans 14 amino acids. Per germline, CDR1 GTSNPN and CDR2 SVGIG (reference sequence). The CDR3 DNA follows: TGTGCCCTAAATGGGGGGGGCATGAACACTGAAGCTTTCTTT. This encodes CALNGGGMNTEAFF.

V is TRBV5-1 and J is TRBJ1-6; D gene ambiguous. Germline V gene data show CDR1 as SGHRS and CDR2 as YFSETQ. CDR3 length: 15 amino acids. The V end was cut by 0 bases, the J end by 7 bases, with 11 bases between. The CDR3 DNA reads as TGCGCCAGCAGCTTGGAACTAAACCTGAATTCACCCCTCCACTTT. Amino acid sequence: CASSLELNLNSPLHF.

This sequence joins TRBV24-1 and TRBJ2-5; 10 bases align to TRBD2. Trimming at V came to 5 bases and at J to 2 bases, leaving 4 bases not matched to a gene. The CDR3 contains 15 residues. Germline assignment: CDR1 KGHDR and CDR2 SFDVKD. The CDR3 region is CATSVAGGRQETQYF. Written as DNA, the CDR3 is TGTGCCACCAGTGTAGCGGGGGGTCGGCAAGAGACCCAGTACTTC.

This clone came up once. CDR3 sequence reads: CASSLGQGAAGANVLTF. The CDR3 nucleotides are TGTGCCAGCAGTTTGGGACAGGGGGCGGCTGGGGCCAACGTCCTGACTTTC. This sequence joins TRBV28 and TRBJ2-6; 12 bases match TRBD1. V shed 3 bases and J 2 bases; nucleotides not matched to a gene: 2. Per the germline V gene, CDR1 is MDHEN and CDR2 is SYDVKM. This CDR3 has 17 amino acids.

V gene TRBV15 combines with J gene TRBJ1-2, with 7 nucleotides matching TRBD1. V lost 9 bases to trimming and J lost 4 bases; unmatched junction nucleotides: 8. The CDR3 loop spans 13 amino acids. CDR1 is LNHNV and CDR2 is YYDKDF in the germline V gene (reference sequence). CDR3 bases: TGTGCCACTCGAGCGGCAGGGGGCTATGGCTACACCTTC. Translating it yields CATRAAGGYGYTF.

The chain combines TRBV7-2 with TRBJ1-1; 7 bases align to TRBD1. The CDR3 extends over 14 amino acids. Germline CDR1 reads SGHTA; CDR2 reads FQGNSA. Losses at the gene ends were 5 bases for V and 3 bases for J; bases not matched to a gene: 6. CDR3 nucleotides: TGTGCCAGCAGCCAACAGGGGTCGTACACTGAAGCTTTCTTT. Translating it yields CASSQQGSYTEAFF.

CDR3 coding DNA: TGTGCCAGCAGTTCAGGGGGCGCACCCGTGCGGGGCTACACCTTC. It is translated as CASSSGGAPVRGYTF. The J gene is TRBJ1-2, the V gene TRBV6-5; TRBD1 matches 8 bases. Losses at the gene ends were 4 bases for V and 8 bases for J; bases not matched to a gene: 12. Germline CDR1 is MNHEY and CDR2 is SVGAGI. CDR3 length equals 15 residues.

The chain recombines TRBV6-6 with TRBJ1-6, with TRBD1 as a possible D gene (6 bases). Trimming shortened V by 3 bases and J by 8 bases, and 17 bases separated the two germline ends. This CDR3 spans 16 amino acids. Germline V gene sequence: CDR1 MNHNY, CDR2 SVGAGI (reference sequence). CDR3 sequence reads: CASSYGDNLGDSPLHF. Written as DNA, the CDR3 is TGTGCCAGCAGTTATGGGGACAACTTGGGAGATTCACCCCTCCACTTT.

The CDR3 coding sequence is TGTGCCAGCAGCGGGCAGGCGCTGAACACTGAAGCTTTCTTT. Amino acids: CASSGQALNTEAFF. V is TRBV7-9 and J is TRBJ1-1; D gene uncertain. The length of the CDR3 is 14 residues. V lost 5 bases and J 0 bases, leaving 10 bases between the germline ends. Germline V lookup: CDR1 SEHNR, CDR2 FQNEAQ (reference sequence). Drawing the rest from reference TRBV7-9 and TRBJ1-1, the complete variable domain is DTGVSQNPRHKITKRGQNVTFRCDPISEHNRLYWYRQTLGQGPEFLTYFQNEAQLEKSRLLSDRFSAERPKGSFSTLEIQRTEQGDSAMYLCASSGQALNTEAFFGQGTRLTVV.

This chain uses TRBV7-9 with TRBJ1-6; D gene ambiguous. CDR1 is SEHNR and CDR2 is FQNEAQ in the germline V gene (reference sequence). The ends were cut back, 1 base at V and 5 bases at J, with 3 bases in the middle. This CDR3 is 13 amino acids long. DNA of the CDR3: TGTGCCAGCAGCTTAGATAATAATTCACCCCTCCACTTT. Encoded protein: CASSLDNNSPLHF. Filled out from reference TRBV7-9 and TRBJ1-6, the complete variable domain reads DTGVSQNPRHKITKRGQNVTFRCDPISEHNRLYWYRQTLGQGPEFLTYFQNEAQLEKSRLLSDRFSAERPKGSFSTLEIQRTEQGDSAMYLCASSLDNNSPLHFGNGTRLTVT.

The chain couples TRBV5-1 to TRBJ2-1, with D perhaps TRBD2 (5 bases). The ends were cut back, 2 bases at V and 9 bases at J, with 9 bases in the middle. The CDR3 spans 12 residues. Germline loops: CDR1 SGHRS, CDR2 YFSETQ. CDR3 sequence (DNA): TGCGCCAGCAGCTTTCGGGGATCTGAGCAGTTCTTC. It yields the protein CASSFRGSEQFF.

The CDR3 is CASSYSGTSVEQFF. In DNA, the CDR3 is TGTGCCAGCAGTTACTCGGGGACTAGCGTTGAGCAGTTCTTC. The chain joins TRBV6-6 to TRBJ2-1, with 10 bases lining up with TRBD2. V trimming: 0 bases; J trimming: 9 bases; junction bases outside the gene matches: 2. The CDR3 is 14 amino acids. Germline V gene lookup returns CDR1 MNHNY and CDR2 SVGAGI (reference sequence).

This clone was counted once. V gene TRBV28 combines with J gene TRBJ2-7; 14 positions agree with TRBD2. CDR1 is MDHEN, CDR2 SYDVKM, per germline. V dropped 6 bases and J dropped 6; count of bases not matched to a gene: 10. The CDR3 has 16 amino acids. The CDR3 DNA follows: TGTGCCAGCAGCACGGTTGGACTAGCGGGAGGTCGCGAGCAGTACTTC. Residues: CASSTVGLAGGREQYF.

V and J are TRBV6-5 and TRBJ2-2, with D uncertain. The CDR3 consists of 13 residues. Germline CDR1 and CDR2: MNHEY and SVGAGI. Trimming left V 7 bases short and J 7 bases short, with 13 bases between. CDR3 loop: CASKEYGVGELFF. The CDR3 bases are TGTGCCAGCAAGGAGTATGGTGTCGGGGAGCTGTTTTTT.

The sample holds one count of this clone. This chain connects TRBV2 to TRBJ1-6; weak D call: TRBD1 (6 bases). The V and J ends lost 5 bases and 7 bases respectively, with 15 bases between them. The CDR3 is 15 amino acids. Germline V lookup: CDR1 SNHLY, CDR2 FYNNEI. CDR3 protein: CASSSTGLANSPLHF. The CDR3 nucleotides read TGTGCCAGCAGTTCAACAGGGTTGGCAAATTCACCCCTCCACTTT.

The V call is TRBV18, the J call TRBJ2-7, with TRBD2 as a possible D gene (5 bases). With 6 bases removed from V and 4 bases from J, the gap between germline ends came to 13 bases. The CDR3 runs 13 residues. Looked up from germline, CDR1 is KGHSH and CDR2 is LQKENI. CDR3 DNA: TGTGCCAGCTCTGGAGCGGACCTTTACGAGCAGTACTTC. Protein sequence: CASSGADLYEQYF.

The rearrangement links TRBV28 to TRBJ2-1; the D is unclear. Trimming cost V 3 bases and J 0 bases, with 6 bases left between them. Germline V gene sequence: CDR1 MDHEN, CDR2 SYDVKM. The CDR3 is 14 amino acids. CDR3 amino acids: CASSLGFSYNEQFF. DNA for the CDR3: TGTGCCAGCAGTTTGGGCTTCTCCTACAATGAGCAGTTCTTC.

This clone was seen once. The gene calls are TRBV29-1 and TRBJ2-1; TRBD1 aligns across 9 bases. V lost 4 bases and J lost 7; bases outside the gene matches: 8. Germline V CDR1 and CDR2: SQVTM, ANQGSEA. The CDR3 covers 14 residues. The CDR3 protein is CSVVPGQGGNEQFF. The CDR3 DNA reads TGCAGCGTTGTTCCGGGACAGGGTGGTAATGAGCAGTTCTTC.

The V call is TRBV19, the J call TRBJ1-5, with D hard to call. The length of the CDR3 is 17 residues. Trimming pared 7 bases from V and 2 bases from J, leaving 21 bases between. Germline V CDR1 and CDR2: LNHDA, SQIVND (reference sequence). The CDR3 spells CASTPGRLARGNQPQHF. CDR3 coding DNA: TGTGCCAGTACCCCGGGGAGGCTGGCACGAGGCAATCAGCCCCAGCATTTT.